What follows is one TCR beta chain and its context. Using MiXCR, TCRdb reanalyzed the PCR reads. The table lists some 15,000 clones, approximately 19% of them singletons. V was trimmed by 1 base and J by 6 bases, leaving 7 bases between them. Germline lookup yields CDR1 KGHSH and CDR2 LQKENI. The CDR3 loop spans 12 amino acids. The sample comes from a study of metastatic and nonmetastatic thyroid tumors. Whole-study context: The comparison covered peripheral blood and tumor or nodule tissue in malignant and benign thyroid patients.

Thyroid surgery was preceded by no treatment in any patient. This TCR was sampled from a female donor with papillary thyroid cancer or a benign thyroid nodule (not recorded which). Some clones in this sample may be carry-over from other donors' samples. Sequencing was done on a sample of blood. The V call is TRBV18, the J call TRBJ2-7; a weak D match, TRBD2 (6 bases). The CDR3 loop is CASSPQEGEQYF. CDR3 nucleotides: TGTGCCAGCTCACCACAGGAGGGCGAGCAGTACTTC. Full variable domain (rest looked up from reference TRBV18 and TRBJ2-7): NAGVMQNPRHLVRRRGQEARLRCSPMKGHSHVYWYRQLPEEGLKFMVYLQKENIIDESGMPKERFSAEFPKEGPSILRIQQVVRGDSAAYFCASSPQEGEQYFGPGTRLTVT.